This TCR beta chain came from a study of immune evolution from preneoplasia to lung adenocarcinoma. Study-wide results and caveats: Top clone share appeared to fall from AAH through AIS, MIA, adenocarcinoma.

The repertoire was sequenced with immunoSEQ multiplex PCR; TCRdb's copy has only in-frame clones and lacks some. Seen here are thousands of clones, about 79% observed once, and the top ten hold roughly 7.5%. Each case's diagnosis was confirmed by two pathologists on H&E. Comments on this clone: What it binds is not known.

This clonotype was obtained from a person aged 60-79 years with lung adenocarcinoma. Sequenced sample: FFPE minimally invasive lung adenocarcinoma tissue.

CDR3 residues: CAISESKGRGTGRDEQYF. Here the CDR3 DNA reads TGTGCCATCAGTGAGTCGAAAGGTAGAGGGACAGGGAGGGACGAGCAGTACTTC. The chain joins TRBV10-3 to TRBJ2-7, with TRBD1 identical over 9 bases. The CDR3 loop spans 18 amino acids. Germline assignment: CDR1 ENHRY and CDR2 SYGVKD. Trimming at V came to 0 bases and at J to 5 bases, leaving 14 bases not matched to a gene.